This T cell receptor beta chain was profiled in a study of human T cells and chemical hapten exposure. Documented time point: pre-sensitization, week 0. Treatment denoted: therapeutic diphenylcyclopropenone sensitization with weekly scalp DPC. Each cDNA molecule in the library carried unique molecular identifiers. TCRdb fed the RACE reads into MiXCR, producing one record per CDR3 protein. The data show over 300,000 distinct CDR3 sequences, around 5.5% seen once. This CDR3 has 15 residues. Trimming left V 7 bases short and J 9 bases short, with 22 bases between. Germline V gene data show CDR1 as MNHNY and CDR2 as SVGAGI (reference sequence).

The receptor's source is a woman aged 50 to 60 with alopecia areata. Some clones in this sample may be carry-over from other donors' samples. This sequence joins TRBV6-6 and TRBJ2-4; D gene unclear. The sample here was whole blood, taken in connection with sensitization to the hapten diphenylcyclopropenone (DPC). This chain's CDR3 is CASNQGFGAQSIQYF. CDR3 in DNA: TGTGCCAGCAATCAAGGCTTTGGAGCACAGAGCATTCAGTACTTC.